These 7 T cell receptor beta chains were all obtained from the same sample, sequenced in a study of T cell changes during pregnancy in multiple sclerosis. Method: immunoSEQ multiplex PCR; TCRdb's copy keeps in-frame clones and lacks some. Among roughly 100,000 clones listed, 80% to 95% were seen once. The material was peripheral blood, obtained in the second trimester of pregnancy. These receptors were collected from a female donor with multiple sclerosis, enrolled in a pregnancy study.

This sequence joins TRBV27 and TRBJ2-1, with D possibly TRBD1 on 5 matching bases. Trimming took off 2 bases at V and 7 bases at J, with 9 bases between the two ends. This CDR3 contains 13 residues. Per germline, CDR1 MNHEY and CDR2 SMNVEV (reference sequence). The CDR3 nucleotides are TGTGCCAGCAGTTTACAGGGCCCGAATGAGCAGTTCTTC. This encodes CASSLQGPNEQFF.

This sequence joins TRBV6-6 and TRBJ2-7; 8 nucleotides align to TRBD2. The V segment lost 6 bases and the J segment 7 bases; nucleotides outside the gene matches: 8. Germline CDR1 MNHNY, CDR2 SVGAGI (reference sequence). The CDR3 covers 13 residues. The CDR3 region has the DNA TGTGCCAGCAGCTCCGGGACTAGTATTGAGCAGTACTTC. Translating it yields CASSSGTSIEQYF.

The chain couples TRBV6-5 to TRBJ1-2; 8 bases fit TRBD1. Trimming at V came to 2 bases and at J to 7 bases, leaving 9 bases not matched to a gene. This CDR3 has 15 residues. The germline V gene encodes CDR1 MNHEY and CDR2 SVGAGI. The CDR3, as DNA: TGTGCCAGCAGTTACCTCGGACAGGGAGAACTTGGCTACACCTTC. Translating gives CASSYLGQGELGYTF.

This chain links TRBV28 with TRBJ1-5; 7 bases match TRBD1. Germline loops: CDR1 MDHEN, CDR2 SYDVKM. Trimming removed 3 bases from V and 4 bases from J; junction bases left unmatched: 6. CDR3 length equals 15 residues. The CDR3 spells CASSFRTGGNQPQHF. CDR3 DNA sequence: TGTGCCAGCAGTTTTAGGACAGGCGGGAATCAGCCCCAGCATTTT.

In DNA, the CDR3 is TGTGCCAGCAGTTTAGGAGCGGGAGGAGAGACCCAGTACTTC. Translating gives CASSLGAGGETQYF. J is TRBJ2-5 and V is TRBV27; 9 positions agree with TRBD2. In germline, CDR1 is MNHEY, CDR2 SMNVEV (reference sequence). This CDR3 contains 14 residues. V lost 2 bases, J lost 4 bases, and 2 bases stayed unmatched.

This clone was seen just once. The chain employs TRBV19 and TRBJ2-1; 12 nucleotides line up with TRBD2. The CDR3 length is 19 residues. Germline assignment: CDR1 LNHDA and CDR2 SQIVND (reference sequence). Trimming took 0 bases from V and 1 from J; bases not matched to a gene: 7. The CDR3 DNA follows: TGTGCCAGTAGTATAGAACCTAGCGGGAGGGCCGAATCCTACAATGAGCAGTTCTTC. The encoded protein is CASSIEPSGRAESYNEQFF.

The chain recombines TRBV6-5 with TRBJ2-2, with unresolved D. The germline V and J ends were trimmed by 1 base and 3 bases, with 12 bases remaining between them. The CDR3 has 16 amino acids. Germline V gene data show CDR1 as MNHEY and CDR2 as SVGAGI. The chain's CDR3 is CASSYFGGPDTGELFF. The DNA of the CDR3 is TGTGCCAGCAGTTACTTTGGTGGGCCTGACACCGGGGAGCTGTTTTTT.